Shown below are 14 T cell receptor beta chains from a single sample sequenced in a study of cytomegalovirus exposure and HLA in healthy donors. 60 Vbeta and 13 Jbeta primers were used in PCR. TCRdb's copy holds only in-frame clones and misses some; the assay was immunoSEQ multiplex PCR. The sample lists over 130,000 clones, around 80% occurring once. The sequenced sample was PBMCs. The receptors derive from a female donor in good health and CMV-seronegative.

This rearrangement joins TRBV19 to TRBJ1-1; a possible D gene is TRBD1 (5 bases). V lost 1 base and J 4 bases, leaving 13 bases between the germline ends. The CDR3 length is 15 residues. Germline lookup yields CDR1 LNHDA and CDR2 SQIVND (reference sequence). This CDR3 is CASSIGAGRSTEAFF. For the CDR3, the DNA is TGTGCCAGTAGTATAGGTGCGGGGCGGTCCACTGAAGCTTTCTTT.

This clone is a singleton in its sample. The V gene is TRBV20-1, the J gene TRBJ2-3, with D perhaps matching TRBD2 (5 bases). This CDR3 comprises 10 residues. Germline lookup yields CDR1 DFQATT and CDR2 SNEGSKA (reference sequence). The CDR3 protein is CRSGPDTQYF. CDR3 nucleotides: TGCAGGAGCGGTCCAGATACGCAGTATTTT.

The chain links TRBV9 to TRBJ1-2, with D possibly matching TRBD1 (5 bases). CDR3 size: 15 residues. The V end lost 4 bases, the J end lost 3 bases, and 16 bases lay between the germline ends. Germline V gene sequence: CDR1 SGDLS, CDR2 YYNGEE. The CDR3 is CASSPGPGDYYGYTF. CDR3 nucleotide sequence: TGTGCCAGCAGCCCCGGGCCGGGGGACTACTATGGCTACACCTTC.

A note on this clone: Mismatch with germline at one junction end may stem from a read error. The chain recombines TRBV7-9 with TRBJ2-1; D is unclear. The CDR3 is 12 residues long. From germline, CDR1 is SEHNR and CDR2 FQNEAQ (reference sequence). CDR3 residues: CSSSLGKLEQFF. DNA of the CDR3: TGTTCCAGCAGCTTAGGAAAGCTAGAGCAGTTCTTC.

A note on this clone: One junction end does not reproduce the germline sequence, and a read error may be involved. This chain connects TRBV19 to TRBJ1-1; D remains unclear. This CDR3 spans 14 amino acids. The germline CDR1 and CDR2 sequences are LNHDA and SQIVND (reference sequence). This chain's CDR3 is CASSKTAGNTEAFF. As DNA, the CDR3 is TGTGCCAGTAGTAAGACGGCCGGGAACACTGAGGCTTTCTTT.

The chain employs TRBV25-1 and TRBJ2-7; no clear D. From germline, CDR1 is MGHDK and CDR2 SYGVNS. The CDR3 has 13 amino acids. The V and J ends lost 3 bases and 13 bases respectively, with 19 bases between them. The CDR3 is CASSEWSTSVTYF. The CDR3 DNA follows: TGTGCCAGCAGTGAGTGGAGTACGAGCGTAACTTACTTC.

There are a few counts of this clone. J is TRBJ1-4 and V is TRBV10-1; 8 bases map to TRBD1. Germline lookup yields CDR1 WNHNN and CDR2 SYGVQD (reference sequence). The CDR3 is 14 residues long. The ends lost 6 bases at V and 15 bases at J; junction bases unmatched: 15. Written as DNA, the CDR3 is TGCGCCAGCAGATCAGGACAGGGTAAGGAAGGGATGTTTTTT. Translation gives CASRSGQGKEGMFF.

The chain employs TRBV18 and TRBJ1-1, with TRBD1 identical over 9 bases. The germline V gene has CDR1 KGHSH and CDR2 LQKENI. Germline trimming cut 5 bases from V and 0 bases from J; bases unmatched to any gene: 7. The CDR3 is 16 residues long. Here the CDR3 reads CASSTGTGRLNTEAFF. The CDR3, as DNA: TGTGCCAGCTCAACAGGGACAGGGCGACTGAACACTGAAGCTTTCTTT.

The chain links TRBV30 to TRBJ2-7; 9 bases are a match to TRBD1. The CDR3 consists of 12 residues. Germline CDR1 is GTSNPN and CDR2 is SVGIG (reference sequence). V gave up 6 bases and J gave up 5 bases; unmatched junction bases: 5. The CDR3, as DNA: TGTGCCTGTCTCTACAGGGGGCACGAGCAGTACTTC. Amino acids: CACLYRGHEQYF.

This rearrangement joins TRBV29-1 to TRBJ2-1, with D tentatively TRBD2 (5 bases). CDR1 and CDR2 (germline): SQVTM, ANQGSEA. Trimming took off 4 bases at V and 5 bases at J, with 9 bases between the two ends. This CDR3 is built from 12 residues. CDR3 amino acids: CSVGTRHNEQFF. The CDR3 nucleotides read TGCAGCGTTGGAACTAGGCACAATGAGCAGTTCTTC.

The chain has TRBV28 and TRBJ2-7, with D possibly TRBD1 on 5 matching bases. Germline CDR1 and CDR2: MDHEN and SYDVKM. Trimming removed 5 bases at V and 0 bases at J, with 14 bases between. The CDR3 covers 15 residues. CDR3 in DNA: TGTGCCAGCAGTCCCGGCTATGACAGCTCCTACGAGCAGTACTTC. Translating it yields CASSPGYDSSYEQYF.

The J gene is TRBJ2-1, the V gene TRBV29-1, with 8 bases fitting TRBD1. The V segment lost 7 bases and the J segment 4 bases; nucleotides outside the gene matches: 6. CDR1 and CDR2 (germline): SQVTM, ANQGSEA. The CDR3 covers 13 residues. CDR3 sequence: CSGRQGLYNEQFF. CDR3 DNA: TGCAGCGGTCGACAGGGGCTGTACAATGAGCAGTTCTTC.

This chain joins TRBV2 and TRBJ2-7, with TRBD1 as a possible D gene (5 bases). The CDR3 loop spans 13 amino acids. CDR1 SNHLY and CDR2 FYNNEI come from the germline V gene. The germline V and J ends were trimmed by 6 bases and 3 bases, with 12 bases remaining between them. The CDR3 bases are TGTGCCAGCAGCTCCGACAGATACTACGAGCAGTACTTC. Translation: CASSSDRYYEQYF.

With regard to this clone: No conserved phenylalanine or tryptophan ends this CDR3, so it is likely a read error. The gene calls are TRBV6-5 and TRBJ1-5; TRBD1 might be the D (5 bases). Trimming shortened V by 8 bases and J by 4 bases, and 15 bases separated the two germline ends. This CDR3 comprises 14 residues. CDR1 and CDR2 (germline): MNHEY, SVGAGI. DNA of the CDR3: TGTGCCAGCGCTAACGGGGGGGGGAATCAGCCCCAGCATGTT. This sequence encodes CASANGGGNQPQHV.